This passage covers 14 T cell receptor beta chains from one sample sequenced in a study of blood T cell repertoires in COVID-19. Some clones are missing from TCRdb's copy, which holds only in-frame ones; the method was immunoSEQ multiplex PCR. Of about 76,000 clones in the sample, around nine tenths were seen once. The sample consisted of peripheral blood. These receptors all come from a human donor in a cohort sampled during active COVID-19.

This clone was found once. The V and J genes are TRBV20-1 and TRBJ2-2; TRBD1 is a possible D gene (6 bases). The CDR3 is 14 residues long. Germline CDR1 and CDR2: DFQATT and SNEGSKA (reference sequence). Trimming pared 3 bases from V and 1 base from J, leaving 9 bases between. The CDR3 here is CSASSRGNTGELFF. The CDR3 DNA reads TGCAGTGCTAGTTCCAGGGGGAACACCGGGGAGCTGTTTTTT.

The J gene is TRBJ2-5, the V gene TRBV4-1; 13 nucleotides align to TRBD2. The CDR3 covers 19 residues. Germline V CDR1 and CDR2: MGHRA, YSYEKL. With 0 bases clipped from V and 2 bases from J, the junction kept 9 bases outside the gene matches. This CDR3 reads CASSQEWLGTSGVQETQYF. Written as DNA, the CDR3 is TGCGCCAGCAGCCAAGAGTGGCTAGGGACTAGCGGGGTACAAGAGACCCAGTACTTC.

The genes are TRBV7-9 and TRBJ2-1; 12 bases line up with TRBD2. The ends lost 4 bases at V and 2 bases at J; junction bases unmatched: 12. The CDR3 sequence is 19 residues long. Germline CDR1 is SEHNR and CDR2 is FQNEAQ (reference sequence). The CDR3 DNA reads as TGTGCCAGCAGCTCAATACTAGCGGGGGGAACAGTTACCTACAATGAGCAGTTCTTC. This translates into CASSSILAGGTVTYNEQFF.

The chain is built from TRBV7-8 and TRBJ1-1; D call uncertain. This CDR3 comprises 15 residues. V lost 0 bases to trimming and J lost 4 bases, with 12 bases between them. Looked up from germline, CDR1 is SGHVS and CDR2 is FQNEAQ. In DNA form, the CDR3 reads TGTGCCAGCAGCTTAGCCTCTAATCCAGGCACTGAAGCTTTCTTT. Protein: CASSLASNPGTEAFF.

V is TRBV3-1 (or the pseudogene TRBV3-2) and J is TRBJ2-1; possibly TRBD2 for D (5 bases). This CDR3 has 16 residues. Deletions cut 2 bases from V and 12 bases from J, with 23 bases between. Looked up from germline, CDR1 is LGHDT and CDR2 is YNNKEL (reference sequence). DNA of the CDR3: TGTGCCAGCAGCCAAAGAGGCTCTTACGGGCTAGGAGGGCAGTTCTTC. Encoded protein: CASSQRGSYGLGGQFF.

This chain connects TRBV21-1 to TRBJ1-4. TRBV21-1 is a documented pseudogene. This CDR3 has 16 amino acids. The CDR3 sequence: CASSKAGGTNRKKLFF. The CDR3 bases are TGTGCCAGCAGCAAAGCGGGGGGGACAAACCGTAAAAAACTGTTTTTT.

The gene calls are TRBV6-1 and TRBJ1-5; D gene uncertain. Germline V gene data show CDR1 as MNHNS and CDR2 as SASEGT. There are 14 residues in the CDR3. With 3 bases removed from V and 7 bases from J, the gap between germline ends came to 13 bases. The CDR3 sequence: CASSDWGGRQPQHF. DNA for the CDR3: TGTGCCAGCAGTGATTGGGGTGGGAGGCAGCCCCAGCATTTT.

In DNA, the CDR3 is TGTGCCAGCAGGGGGTACCGGGACAGGGTATTCGAGCAGTACTTC. Its translation: CASRGYRDRVFEQYF. The chain carries TRBV2 and TRBJ2-7; 9 bases are shared with TRBD1. V dropped 6 bases and J dropped 6; count of bases not matched to a gene: 12. In germline, CDR1 is SNHLY, CDR2 FYNNEI. This CDR3 is built from 15 residues.

The V call is TRBV5-1, the J call TRBJ1-4; D gene unclear. Germline-derived CDR1 and CDR2 are SGHRS and YFSETQ. The CDR3 sequence is 14 residues long. Trimming took off 7 bases at V and 8 bases at J, with 18 bases between the two ends. This CDR3 is CASRSGGSPEKLFF. The CDR3 nucleotides read TGCGCCAGCCGCTCCGGAGGGTCCCCGGAAAAACTGTTTTTT.

V and J are TRBV10-3 and TRBJ1-6; D is ambiguous. V lost 1 base to trimming and J lost 7 bases, with 14 bases between them. Germline CDR1 is ENHRY and CDR2 is SYGVKD. The CDR3 is 16 residues long. This chain's CDR3 is CAISEYPAGGNSPLHF. The DNA for the CDR3 is TGTGCCATCAGTGAGTATCCGGCGGGTGGAAATTCACCCCTCCACTTT.

V and J are TRBV3-1 (or the pseudogene TRBV3-2) and TRBJ2-7; D remains unclear. V was pared by 1 base and J by 2 bases, with 12 bases between. Per germline, CDR1 LGHDT and CDR2 YNNKEL (reference sequence). The CDR3 is made up of 15 amino acids. As DNA, the CDR3 is TGTGCCAGCAGCCAAGCGCAGGTAAGGACCTACGAGCAGTACTTC. This translates into CASSQAQVRTYEQYF.

The V and J genes are TRBV19 and TRBJ1-4; 7 bases are a match to TRBD1. After removal of 9 bases from V and 5 bases from J, the junction contained 15 bases not matched to a gene. The CDR3 consists of 16 residues. Germline assignment: CDR1 LNHDA and CDR2 SQIVND (reference sequence). Here the CDR3 reads CASTEGQRSTNEKLFF. The CDR3 nucleotides are TGTGCCAGCACGGAGGGACAGAGATCGACCAATGAAAAACTGTTTTTT.

This chain connects TRBV5-6 to TRBJ2-2; weak D call: TRBD2 (6 bases). This CDR3 is built from 16 residues. CDR1 SGHDT and CDR2 YYEEEE come from the germline V gene. Trimming pared 3 bases from V and 4 bases from J, leaving 16 bases between. The CDR3 protein is CASSSSGTPSTGELFF. The CDR3 DNA reads TGTGCCAGCAGCTCTTCCGGGACTCCTAGCACCGGGGAGCTGTTTTTT.

The count of this clone is one. The chain has TRBV5-1 and TRBJ2-7, with 10 bases aligning to TRBD1. Germline V CDR1 and CDR2: SGHRS, YFSETQ. The CDR3 has 14 amino acids. With 0 bases clipped from V and 7 bases from J, the junction kept 4 bases outside the gene matches. CDR3 residues: CASSLAGTGVEQYF. CDR3 DNA sequence: TGCGCCAGCAGCTTGGCTGGGACAGGGGTGGAGCAGTACTTC.